This T cell receptor (beta chain) was obtained from a study of blood T cell repertoires in COVID-19. CDR1 is WNHNN and CDR2 is SYGVQD in the germline V gene (reference sequence). V lost 5 bases, J lost 1 base, and 6 bases stayed unmatched. This CDR3 is built from 16 residues. This clone was counted a few times. Sequenced by immunoSEQ multiplex PCR; TCRdb stores in-frame clones only, minus some. The table shows 250,000 to 300,000 clones, with about 88% occurring only once. The sequenced sample was peripheral blood. The TCR originated in a woman in her thirties or forties who had recovered from COVID-19. The V call is TRBV10-1, the J call TRBJ2-1, with 9 bases fitting TRBD2. In DNA, the CDR3 is TGCGCCAGCAGTCGCACTAGCGGGCCTTCCTACAATGAGCAGTTCTTC. Translated: CASSRTSGPSYNEQFF.